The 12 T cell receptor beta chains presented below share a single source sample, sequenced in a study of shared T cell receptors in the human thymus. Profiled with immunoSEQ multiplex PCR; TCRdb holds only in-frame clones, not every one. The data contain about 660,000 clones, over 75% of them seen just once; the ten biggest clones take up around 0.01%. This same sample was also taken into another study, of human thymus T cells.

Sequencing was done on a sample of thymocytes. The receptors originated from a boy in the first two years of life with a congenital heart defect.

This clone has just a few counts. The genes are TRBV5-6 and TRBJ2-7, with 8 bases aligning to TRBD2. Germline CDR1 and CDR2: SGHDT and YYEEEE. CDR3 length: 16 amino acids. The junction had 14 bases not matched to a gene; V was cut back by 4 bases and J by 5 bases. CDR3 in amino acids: CASSRPGTSWGHEQYF. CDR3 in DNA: TGTGCCAGCAGCCGCCCCGGGACTAGTTGGGGCCACGAGCAGTACTTC.

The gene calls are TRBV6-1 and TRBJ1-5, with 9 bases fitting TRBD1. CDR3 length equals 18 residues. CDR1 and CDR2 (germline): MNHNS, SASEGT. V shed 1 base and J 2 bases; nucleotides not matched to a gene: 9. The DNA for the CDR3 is TGTGCCAGCAGTGAAGACACAGGGGGCGAAGTGGGCAATCAGCCCCAGCATTTT. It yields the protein CASSEDTGGEVGNQPQHF.

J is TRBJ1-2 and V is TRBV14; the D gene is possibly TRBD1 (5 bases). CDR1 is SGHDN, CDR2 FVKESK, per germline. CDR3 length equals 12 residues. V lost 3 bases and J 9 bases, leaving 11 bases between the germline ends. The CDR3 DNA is TGTGCCAGCAGCCACCAGGGTATGAGCTACACCTTC. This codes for CASSHQGMSYTF.

The CDR3, as DNA: TGCGCCAGCAGCCAAGGTGGCGGGAGGCCCTCTGGGGCCAACGTCCTGACTTTC. Translated, it gives CASSQGGGRPSGANVLTF. The chain recombines TRBV4-1 with TRBJ2-6, with 8 nucleotides matching TRBD2. Germline-derived CDR1 and CDR2 are MGHRA and YSYEKL. The CDR3 runs to 18 residues. The V segment lost 1 base and the J segment 0 bases; nucleotides outside the gene matches: 5.

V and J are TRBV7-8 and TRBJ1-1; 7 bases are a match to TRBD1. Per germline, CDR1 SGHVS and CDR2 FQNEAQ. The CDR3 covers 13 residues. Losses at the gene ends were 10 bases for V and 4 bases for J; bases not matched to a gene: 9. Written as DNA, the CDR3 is TGTGCCATAGAAGACAGGGCGAGCACTGAAGCTTTCTTT. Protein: CAIEDRASTEAFF.

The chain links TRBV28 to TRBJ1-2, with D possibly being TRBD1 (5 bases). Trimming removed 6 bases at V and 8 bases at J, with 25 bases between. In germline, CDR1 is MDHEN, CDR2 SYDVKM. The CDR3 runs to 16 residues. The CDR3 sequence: CASRKHSGPRGQGYTF. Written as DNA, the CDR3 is TGTGCCAGCAGAAAACACTCCGGGCCAAGGGGTCAGGGCTACACCTTC.

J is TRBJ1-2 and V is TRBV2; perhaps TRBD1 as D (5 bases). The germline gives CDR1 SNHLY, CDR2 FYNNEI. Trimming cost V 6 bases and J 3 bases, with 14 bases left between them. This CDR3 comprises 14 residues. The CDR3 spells CASSRVLMDYGYTF. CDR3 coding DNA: TGTGCCAGCAGCAGGGTTTTAATGGACTATGGCTACACCTTC.

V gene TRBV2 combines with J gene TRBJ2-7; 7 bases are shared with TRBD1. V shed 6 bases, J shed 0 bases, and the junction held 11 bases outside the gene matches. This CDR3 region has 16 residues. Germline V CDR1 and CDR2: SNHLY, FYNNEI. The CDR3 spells CASRRTRQGSSYEQYF. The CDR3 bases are TGTGCCAGCAGGCGGACTCGACAGGGAAGCTCCTACGAGCAGTACTTC.

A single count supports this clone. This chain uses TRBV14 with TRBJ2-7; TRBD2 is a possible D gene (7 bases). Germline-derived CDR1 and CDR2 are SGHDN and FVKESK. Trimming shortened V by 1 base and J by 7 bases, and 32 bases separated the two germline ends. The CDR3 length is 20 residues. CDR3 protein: CASSQVVQGQEGGPSEEQYF. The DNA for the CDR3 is TGTGCCAGCAGCCAAGTAGTACAGGGTCAGGAGGGAGGGCCAAGTGAGGAGCAGTACTTC.

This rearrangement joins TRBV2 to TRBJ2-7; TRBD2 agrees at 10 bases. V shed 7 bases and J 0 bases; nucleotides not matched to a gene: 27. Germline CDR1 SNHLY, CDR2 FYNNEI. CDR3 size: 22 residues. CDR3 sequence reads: CASMGLQGPRVLAGPSSYEQYF. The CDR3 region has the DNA TGTGCCAGCATGGGACTACAGGGGCCAAGGGTACTAGCGGGGCCGAGCTCCTACGAGCAGTACTTC.

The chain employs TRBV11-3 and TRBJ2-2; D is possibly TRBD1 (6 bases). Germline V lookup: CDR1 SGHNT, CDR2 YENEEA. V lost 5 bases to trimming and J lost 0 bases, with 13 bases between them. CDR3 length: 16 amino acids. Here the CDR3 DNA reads TGTGCCAGCAGCCCGGTTACAGGGACGAACACCGGGGAGCTGTTTTTT. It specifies CASSPVTGTNTGELFF.

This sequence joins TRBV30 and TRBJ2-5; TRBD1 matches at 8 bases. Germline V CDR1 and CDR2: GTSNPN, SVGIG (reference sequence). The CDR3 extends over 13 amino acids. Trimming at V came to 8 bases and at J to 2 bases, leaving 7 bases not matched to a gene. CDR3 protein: CAGTWTGQETQYF. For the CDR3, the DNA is TGTGCCGGAACGTGGACAGGGCAAGAGACCCAGTACTTC.